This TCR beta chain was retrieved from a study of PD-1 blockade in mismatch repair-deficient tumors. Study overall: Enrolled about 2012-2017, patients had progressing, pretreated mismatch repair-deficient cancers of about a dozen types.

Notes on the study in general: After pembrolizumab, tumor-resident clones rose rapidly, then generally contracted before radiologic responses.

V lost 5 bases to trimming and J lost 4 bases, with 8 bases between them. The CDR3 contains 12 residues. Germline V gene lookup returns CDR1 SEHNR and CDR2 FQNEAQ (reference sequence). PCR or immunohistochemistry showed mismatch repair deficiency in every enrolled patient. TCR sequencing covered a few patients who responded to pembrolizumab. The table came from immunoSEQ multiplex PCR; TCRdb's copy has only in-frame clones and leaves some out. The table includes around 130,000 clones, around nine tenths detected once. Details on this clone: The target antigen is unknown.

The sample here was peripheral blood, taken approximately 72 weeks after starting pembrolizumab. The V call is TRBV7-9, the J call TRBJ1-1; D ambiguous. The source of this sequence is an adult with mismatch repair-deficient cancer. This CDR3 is CASSVSGTEAFF. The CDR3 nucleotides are TGTGCCAGCAGCGTAAGTGGCACTGAAGCTTTCTTT.